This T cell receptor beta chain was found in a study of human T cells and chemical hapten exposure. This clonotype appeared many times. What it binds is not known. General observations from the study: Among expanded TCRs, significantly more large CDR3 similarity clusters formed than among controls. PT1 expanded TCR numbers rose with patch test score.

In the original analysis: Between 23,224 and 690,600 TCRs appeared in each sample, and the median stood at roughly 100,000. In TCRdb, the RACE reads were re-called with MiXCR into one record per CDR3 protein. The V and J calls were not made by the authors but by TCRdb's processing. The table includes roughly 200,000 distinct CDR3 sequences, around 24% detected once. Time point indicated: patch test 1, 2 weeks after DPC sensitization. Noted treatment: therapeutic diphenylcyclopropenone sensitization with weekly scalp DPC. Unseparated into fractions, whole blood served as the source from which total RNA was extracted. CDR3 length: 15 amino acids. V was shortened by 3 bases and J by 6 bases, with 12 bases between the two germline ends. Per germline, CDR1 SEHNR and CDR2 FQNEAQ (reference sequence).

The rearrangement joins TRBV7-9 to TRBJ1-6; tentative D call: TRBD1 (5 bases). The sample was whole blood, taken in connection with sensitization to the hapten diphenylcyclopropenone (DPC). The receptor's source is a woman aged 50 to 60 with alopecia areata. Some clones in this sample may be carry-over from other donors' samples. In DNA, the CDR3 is TGTGCCAGCAGCTTTAGCGGGACCTCTAATTCACCCCTCCACTTT. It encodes CASSFSGTSNSPLHF.